This passage covers 27 T cell receptor beta chains from one sample sequenced in a study of CXCR3-negative and CXCR3-positive naive CD8 T cells. The study made its TRB cDNA libraries by 5' RACE, adding UMI labels. Following a re-call of the 5' RACE reads, TCRdb has one entry per CDR3 protein and lacks DNA. Its table records 45,000 to 60,000 distinct CDR3 sequences. The source material was memory CD8+ T cells from blood. These receptors originate from a human donor in good health. Some clones in this sample may be carry-over from other donors' samples.

The chain couples TRBV12-3 or TRBV12-4 to TRBJ2-7; without DNA, the TCRdb call of TRBD1 cannot be checked. The CDR3 is 14 residues long. CDR3 region: CASRGRVSSYEQYF.

The chain's CDR3 is CSVERLEAQETQYF. The chain employs TRBV29-1 and TRBJ2-5; TCRdb picks TRBD2, but there is no DNA to check that call. CDR1 and CDR2 (germline): SQVTM, ANQGSEA. This CDR3 region has 14 residues.

This chain uses TRBV5-1 with TRBJ2-1; TCRdb's assignment of TRBD1 cannot be checked, as there is no DNA. The CDR3 runs 14 residues. The germline V gene encodes CDR1 SGHRS and CDR2 YFSETQ. CDR3: CASSLETGHHEQFF.

The chain joins TRBV12-3 or TRBV12-4 to TRBJ1-2; TCRdb picks TRBD1, but there is no DNA to check that call. CDR3 length equals 14 residues. Here the CDR3 reads CASTPSGPNYGYTF.

The chain links TRBV10-2 to TRBJ2-3; TCRdb's D call of TRBD2 is untestable without DNA. Germline V lookup: CDR1 WSHSY, CDR2 SAAADI. The CDR3 is 16 amino acids. The CDR3 reads CASSEMAGWWADTQYF.

The chain is built from TRBV7-9 and TRBJ2-7. The V gene's germline CDR1 is SEHNR and CDR2 FQNEAQ (reference sequence). This CDR3 has 15 amino acids. The CDR3 region is CASSGDQKSSYEQYF.

The rearrangement joins TRBV12-3 or TRBV12-4 to TRBJ2-1; TCRdb selects TRBD2, and the lack of DNA leaves this call unchecked. This CDR3 comprises 16 residues. The CDR3: CASRPLEASGVHEQFF.

The chain recombines TRBV6-6 with TRBJ2-7; TCRdb designates TRBD1, a call that cannot be tested without DNA. Germline CDR1 is MNHNY and CDR2 is SVGAGI (reference sequence). The length of the CDR3 is 14 residues. CDR3: CASSYSGQKYEQYF.

The V gene is TRBV5-1, the J gene TRBJ2-3. CDR1 SGHRS and CDR2 YFSETQ come from the germline V gene. The CDR3 consists of 18 residues. CDR3 sequence: CASSLDSIIFDFTDTQYF.

The chain recombines TRBV4-2 with TRBJ2-1; there is no DNA to check the TCRdb D call of TRBD2. CDR1 is LGHNA, CDR2 YNFKEQ, per germline. This CDR3 has 15 residues. The CDR3 spells CASSLAASGRNEQFF.

The rearrangement links TRBV29-1 to TRBJ2-7; without DNA, the TCRdb call of TRBD2 cannot be checked. This CDR3 comprises 16 residues. CDR1 SQVTM and CDR2 ANQGSEA come from the germline V gene. CDR3 in amino acids: CSARTQRETIIDEQYF.

The V call is TRBV29-1, the J call TRBJ2-1. The CDR3 runs to 13 residues. CDR1 is SQVTM, CDR2 ANQGSEA, per germline. CDR3 region: CSGVRWQDNEQFF.

The chain combines TRBV18 with TRBJ2-2; the TRBD1 assignment by TCRdb is unverifiable without DNA. From germline, CDR1 is KGHSH and CDR2 LQKENI. CDR3 length: 15 residues. The CDR3 sequence: CASSPTSGSTGELFF.

This chain links TRBV29-1 with TRBJ2-7; the TRBD1 assignment by TCRdb is unverifiable without DNA. CDR3 length: 14 amino acids. Germline CDR1 SQVTM, CDR2 ANQGSEA. The CDR3 loop reads CSVLDRGYSYEQYF.

V gene TRBV12-3 or TRBV12-4 combines with J gene TRBJ2-1; as DNA is missing, the TRBD1 call by TCRdb cannot be tested. CDR3 length: 16 amino acids. CDR3: CASSPLVGNVADEQFF.

The rearrangement uses TRBV7-6 and TRBJ2-5; absent DNA, TCRdb's TRBD1 call cannot be checked. The CDR3 has 11 residues. Germline CDR1 is SGHVS and CDR2 is FNYEAQ. The CDR3 protein is CATSRGETQYF.

The genes are TRBV4-1 and TRBJ2-2; the TCRdb call, TRBD1, lacks DNA for checking. Germline V lookup: CDR1 MGHRA, CDR2 YSYEKL. CDR3 size: 15 residues. The CDR3 sequence: CASSPGGARTGELFF.

The chain combines TRBV12-3 or TRBV12-4 with TRBJ1-5; TCRdb's D call, TRBD1, is unchecked because there is no DNA. The CDR3 is made up of 12 amino acids. The CDR3 spells CASSLSRRPQHF.

The CDR3 region is CASSQEAGLPYNEQFF. The rearrangement links TRBV3-1 to TRBJ2-1. The CDR3 sequence is 16 residues long. From germline, CDR1 is LGHDT and CDR2 YNNKEL (reference sequence).

This chain links TRBV2 with TRBJ1-2. CDR1 and CDR2 from the germline V gene are SNHLY and FYNNEI. CDR3 length equals 12 residues. This CDR3 reads CASSENSDGYTF.

The chain recombines TRBV29-1 with TRBJ2-6. Germline CDR1 is SQVTM and CDR2 is ANQGSEA. CDR3 length: 12 residues. CDR3 region: CSALSGANVLTF.

V is TRBV29-1 and J is TRBJ2-7; checking the TCRdb D call of TRBD1 is not possible without DNA. Germline CDR1 SQVTM, CDR2 ANQGSEA. The CDR3 is made up of 12 amino acids. The CDR3 loop is CSVETGLDEQYF.

This chain links TRBV29-1 with TRBJ2-5; TCRdb designates TRBD1, a call that cannot be tested without DNA. In germline, CDR1 is SQVTM, CDR2 ANQGSEA. This CDR3 is built from 13 residues. Here the CDR3 reads CSVAPRERETQYF.

This chain joins TRBV21-1 and TRBJ2-1; without DNA, the TCRdb call of TRBD1 cannot be checked. TRBV21-1 is a pseudogene segment. The CDR3 contains 15 residues. CDR3 sequence reads: CASSKEEPGAIEQFF.

The chain couples TRBV21-1 to TRBJ2-7; TCRdb indicates TRBD2, and absent DNA this call remains unverified. TRBV21-1 is recorded as a pseudogene. The CDR3 sequence is 15 residues long. The CDR3 spells CASSKGGLVPYEQYF.

The chain links TRBV6-5 to TRBJ1-1. Germline values: CDR1 MNHEY, CDR2 SVGAGI. The CDR3 is made up of 13 amino acids. CDR3 residues: CASSYSTATEAFF.

The CDR3 loop reads CASCQTGEKLFF. The chain employs TRBV7-9 and TRBJ1-4. The CDR3 spans 12 residues. Germline V lookup: CDR1 SEHNR, CDR2 FQNEAQ (reference sequence).